This T cell receptor beta chain was documented in a study of radiation and T cells in renal cell carcinoma (dated by TCRdb to about 2020). Context from the whole study: Samples came from a clinical trial, in which primary renal cell carcinomas received 15 Gy stereotactic body radiation therapy followed by nephrectomy 4 weeks later. In total, approximately 54 samples, comprising approximately 26 tumors and roughly 27 peripheral blood samples, were subjected to TCR beta sequencing. In the roughly 49 samples combined, 4,016,671 unique CDR3 nucleotide sequences were found, encoding 2.5 million to 3 million unique CDR3 amino acid sequences.

TCR beta libraries were generated from genomic DNA with the immunoSEQ kit, following the manufacturer's recommendations. To prepare libraries, a first multiplex PCR with proprietary primers was run, followed by a second PCR that added unique barcodes, and a bead cleanup was done after each round. A positive control reaction and a negative control reaction, both provided in the kit, were run with every batch of samples. The final libraries were assessed on an Agilent 4200 TapeStation D1000 ScreenTape, pooled by volume, and quantified by qPCR. Sequencing was performed on an Illumina NextSeq500 with a MidOutput 150-cycle cartridge, and 156 Read1 and 15 Index1 cycles were run with kit custom primers. The pooled library was loaded at 0.95 to 1 pM, with a roughly 21% PhiX control spiked in. Per the source publication's procedure: The vendor-processed data were analyzed in R, and a clonotype was defined as all T cells that share the same CDR3 nucleotide sequence. In the clone abundance analyses, frequencies were normalized to the 10,000 most abundant clones in each sample. Public T cell clones, which averaged fewer than five per sample, were removed prior to analysis. Tumor-enriched and baseline blood-enriched clonotypes were defined by at least a 32-fold difference in abundance between compartments. A beta-binomial differential abundance model was used to identify clonotypes that expanded or contracted between blood time points. Tumor-blood repertoire similarity was measured with the Baroni-Urbani and Buser coefficient, and groups were compared using two-tailed Wilcoxon tests in R. The table comes from immuneACCESS by way of TCRdb, which keeps in-frame sequences with V and J called. Part of the clones is missing from these tables; in studies checked, under half for an unresolved V gene and the rest for unknown reasons. The V and J calls and the clone size are those of that table, but D and trimming were determined from the DNA. The sample records tens of thousands of clones, roughly four fifths of which are singletons. Of the sample, 30% to 35% falls within the top ten clones.

About this clone itself: The antigen this receptor binds is unknown. Nothing much larger sits one base from this clone, and base qualities are not available.

Overall study outcomes, separate from this receptor: Top tumor clonotypes rose in blood from baseline to 2 weeks post-radiation, then contracted by 4 weeks, suggesting transient expansion of tumor-resident clones. Dynamics of the blood repertoire were not tracked past 4 weeks after treatment. The single-armed trial design could not address effects of radiation dose or scheduling on the TCR repertoire. Because pretreatment tumor biopsies were not available, the study could not determine whether clonotypes were already present within the tumor at baseline.

The time point label on this specimen signifies: baseline pretreatment blood. This specimen's treatment or condition label, interpreted: 15 Gy SBRT to primary tumor, nephrectomy 4 weeks later. To follow tumor-enriched clonotypes, peripheral blood was collected serially from radiation-treated patients at baseline and again at 2 weeks and 4 weeks after SBRT. Renal cell carcinoma with clear cell pathology was present in all patients. The QIAamp DNA Blood Mini Kit (Qiagen) was used to prepare genomic DNA for TCR sequencing. Samples were included in the analyses only if all quality control checks were passed. Trimming removed 3 bases from V and 7 bases from J; the gene matches leave 9 bases unexplained. CDR1 and CDR2 (MDHEN, SYDVKM) derive from the germline V gene. The CDR3 measures 15 amino acids from cysteine to phenylalanine. Only the CDR3 part of the read is kept: 45 bases, read in frame from the first base.

The rearranged segments are TRBV28 and TRBJ1-5, with 7 central nucleotides matching TRBD1. The clonotype comes from a woman in her 70s with renal cell carcinoma. The source material was blood, sampled from a patient whose treatment included radiotherapy and nephrectomy. CDR3 protein: CASSFSDRRGQPQHF. The nucleotides read TGTGCCAGCAGTTTCTCGGACAGGAGGGGACAGCCCCAGCATTTT.